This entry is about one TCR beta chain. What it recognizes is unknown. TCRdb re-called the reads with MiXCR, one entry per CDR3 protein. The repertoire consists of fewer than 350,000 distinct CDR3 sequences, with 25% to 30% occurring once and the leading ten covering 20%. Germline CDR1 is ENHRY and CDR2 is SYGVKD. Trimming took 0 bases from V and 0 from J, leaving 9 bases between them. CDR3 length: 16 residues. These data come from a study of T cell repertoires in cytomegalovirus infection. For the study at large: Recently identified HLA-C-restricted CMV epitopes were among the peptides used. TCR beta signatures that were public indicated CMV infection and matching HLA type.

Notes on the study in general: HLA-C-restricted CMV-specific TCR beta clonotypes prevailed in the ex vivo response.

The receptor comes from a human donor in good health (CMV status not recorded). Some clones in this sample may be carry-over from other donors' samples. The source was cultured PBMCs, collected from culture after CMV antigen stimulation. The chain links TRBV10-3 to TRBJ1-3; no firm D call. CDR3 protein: CAISESPGYSGNTIYF. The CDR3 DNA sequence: TGTGCCATCAGTGAGTCTCCGGGGTACTCTGGAAACACCATATATTTT.